The next 14 T cell receptor beta chains were all read from a single sample in a study of early T cells in non-severe SARS-CoV-2 infection (dated by TCRdb to 2020 to 2022). Receptor amplification or capture employed 5' RACE. The sample was run on a NextSeq 500. TCRdb trimmed public reads at Q25 via fastp, called clones via MiXCR and kept in-frame beta chains. Every entry covers one CDR3 protein and lists the most common genes and DNA from its rows. Present in this sample are around 35,000 distinct CDR3 sequences, roughly 6.3% of which were seen just once. 5% to 6.5% of the sample comes from the top ten. The source material was whole blood. These TCRs come from an adult who was a healthcare worker with PCR-confirmed SARS-CoV-2 infection or an uninfected control (not recorded which).

In this sample, this clonotype turned up many times. The J gene is TRBJ2-3, the V gene TRBV28; TRBD1 aligns across 9 bases. The CDR3 contains 13 residues. Germline trimming cut 8 bases from V and 3 bases from J; bases unmatched to any gene: 3. The germline V gene encodes CDR1 MDHEN and CDR2 SYDVKM. The CDR3 sequence: CASGTGWTDTQYF. Here the CDR3 DNA reads TGTGCCAGCGGGACAGGGTGGACAGATACGCAGTATTTT.

The chain couples TRBV12-3 or TRBV12-4 to TRBJ1-2; a weak D match, TRBD1 (6 bases). The CDR3 is 13 residues long. Trimming pared 3 bases from V and 4 bases from J, leaving 9 bases between. The CDR3, as DNA: TGTGCCAGCAGTTTGAGCAGGGGCTATGGCTACACCTTC. Protein sequence: CASSLSRGYGYTF.

The table lists this clonotype with many counts. The DNA for the CDR3 is TGCAGTGCTAGAGACCTTAGCGGGAGCGGGCGTTACGAGCAGTACTTC. This codes for CSARDLSGSGRYEQYF. J is TRBJ2-7 and V is TRBV20-1; 9 bases are shared with TRBD2. The trim removed 0 bases at V and 4 bases at J, leaving 10 bases unmatched. The CDR3 consists of 16 residues. Germline lookup yields CDR1 DFQATT and CDR2 SNEGSKA (reference sequence).

This chain joins TRBV20-1 and TRBJ2-7; possibly TRBD1 for D (6 bases). Germline V gives CDR1 DFQATT, CDR2 SNEGSKA (reference sequence). The CDR3 consists of 12 residues. Trimming pared 7 bases from V and 2 bases from J, leaving 12 bases between. The CDR3 nucleotides are TGCAGTGTAGGGACAAATACCTACGAGCAGTACTTC. It codes for CSVGTNTYEQYF.

This clonotype appeared many times. The chain uses TRBV5-1 and TRBJ1-5; D gene unclear. Germline lookup yields CDR1 SGHRS and CDR2 YFSETQ. This CDR3 comprises 13 residues. The V end lost 2 bases, the J end lost 5 bases, and 8 bases lay between the germline ends. As DNA, the CDR3 is TGCGCCAGCAGCTTTGAGGGCGATCAGCCCCAGCATTTT. This sequence encodes CASSFEGDQPQHF.

The V gene is TRBV29-1, the J gene TRBJ2-5; perhaps TRBD1 as D (6 bases). The germline V gene has CDR1 SQVTM and CDR2 ANQGSEA. The V end lost 7 bases, the J end lost 4 bases, and 19 bases lay between the germline ends. CDR3 size: 14 residues. CDR3 DNA sequence: TGCAGCGGATATGGAACGGGGACACGAGAGACCCAGTACTTC. This encodes CSGYGTGTRETQYF.

This clonotype was picked up many times. The gene calls are TRBV29-1 and TRBJ2-7; D unresolved. Trimming pared 5 bases from V and 6 bases from J, leaving 14 bases between. This CDR3 comprises 12 residues. CDR1 SQVTM and CDR2 ANQGSEA come from the germline V gene. This CDR3 reads CSVNTPSAEQYF. The CDR3 DNA follows: TGCAGCGTTAACACCCCCAGTGCCGAGCAGTACTTC.

This clonotype was detected ten times or more. The chain carries TRBV30 and TRBJ2-1, with D perhaps matching TRBD2 (5 bases). V was shortened by 8 bases and J by 8 bases, with 13 bases between the two germline ends. The CDR3 covers 11 residues. Germline V gives CDR1 GTSNPN, CDR2 SVGIG (reference sequence). The chain's CDR3 is CAGARAYEQFF. CDR3 in DNA: TGTGCCGGCGCGCGGGCTTATGAGCAGTTCTTC.

This clonotype is judged medium-sized. The chain has TRBV20-1 and TRBJ2-7; D may correspond to TRBD1 or TRBD2 (5 bases each). From germline, CDR1 is DFQATT and CDR2 SNEGSKA (reference sequence). The CDR3 totals 13 residues. CDR3 sequence: CSGEGLAPYEQYF. In nucleotides, the CDR3 is TGCAGCGGAGAGGGGCTAGCCCCCTACGAGCAGTACTTC.

This clonotype was seen ten or more times. The rearrangement links TRBV5-5 to TRBJ2-7; 8 nucleotides agree with TRBD2. The J segment lost 4 bases and the V segment lost 3 bases, leaving 12 bases of the junction unmatched. This CDR3 contains 16 residues. Germline V gene lookup returns CDR1 SGHKS and CDR2 YYEKEE (reference sequence). The CDR3 DNA reads as TGTGCCAGCAGCTCCTTTAGCGGGGCGCGATTTTACGAGCAGTACTTC. It specifies CASSSFSGARFYEQYF.

This clonotype showed up many times. V usage is TRBV10-3 and J usage is TRBJ2-7; 7 bases are shared with TRBD2. CDR3 length: 14 residues. J gave up 4 bases and V 10 bases, and 13 bases lay outside the gene matches. Germline values: CDR1 ENHRY, CDR2 SYGVKD. CDR3 sequence reads: CATRPAGVLYEQYF. The CDR3 DNA follows: TGTGCCACCCGTCCGGCGGGAGTCTTGTACGAGCAGTACTTC.

V usage is TRBV18 and J usage is TRBJ2-5; perhaps TRBD2 as D (6 bases). Germline V gives CDR1 KGHSH, CDR2 LQKENI. The CDR3 length is 14 residues. Trimming cost V 3 bases and J 4 bases, with 12 bases left between them. This chain's CDR3 is CASSPPEGGETQYF. CDR3 DNA sequence: TGTGCCAGCTCACCTCCAGAGGGAGGAGAGACCCAGTACTTC. Full variable domain (rest looked up from reference TRBV18 and TRBJ2-5): NAGVMQNPRHLVRRRGQEARLRCSPMKGHSHVYWYRQLPEEGLKFMVYLQKENIIDESGMPKERFSAEFPKEGPSILRIQQVVRGDSAAYFCASSPPEGGETQYFGPGTRLLVL.

This clonotype was observed many times. The rearrangement links TRBV28 to TRBJ1-3; D not resolved. Germline lookup yields CDR1 MDHEN and CDR2 SYDVKM. This CDR3 comprises 14 residues. V was shortened by 3 bases and J by 4 bases, with 10 bases between the two germline ends. This CDR3 is CASSLMGQGNTIYF. The DNA of the CDR3 is TGTGCCAGCAGTTTGATGGGTCAGGGAAACACCATATATTTT.

This clonotype showed up many times. In DNA, the CDR3 is TGTGCCAGCAGTTTTGACGGCCAAGAGACCCAGTACTTC. It is translated as CASSFDGQETQYF. The gene calls are TRBV28 and TRBJ2-5, with D hard to call. The CDR3 runs 13 residues. V lost 3 bases, J lost 1 base, and 6 bases lay in between. CDR1 MDHEN and CDR2 SYDVKM come from the germline V gene.